This T cell receptor beta chain was found in a study of blood T cell repertoires in COVID-19. Study summary: Collection of acute and convalescent COVID-19 samples took place in the United States, Italy and Spain. PBMCs, B-cell-depleted T cells, or T cells were the source of the cDNA or gDNA that made up the material.

Generated by immunoSEQ multiplex PCR, the TCRdb table keeps only in-frame clones and is missing some. The sample has under 250,000 clones, 65% to 90% seen once. Residents of 24 US areas, aged 18 to 89 years, made up the participants. The sample was PBMCs or T cells enriched from blood (not recorded which). The clonotype comes from a woman in her 50s with acute COVID-19.

CDR3 in DNA: TGTGCCAGTAGTATAGACAGGGGCACTGAAGCTTTCTTT. Protein: CASSIDRGTEAFF. The rearrangement uses TRBV19 and TRBJ1-1; TRBD1 is a possible D gene (6 bases). Trimming stripped 0 bases from V and 4 bases from J, with 6 bases between. This CDR3 has 13 amino acids. The germline V gene encodes CDR1 LNHDA and CDR2 SQIVND (reference sequence).